This TCR beta chain was sequenced during a study of CXCR3-negative and CXCR3-positive naive CD8 T cells. Regarding the study as a whole: Greater hydrophobicity was found in TRB CDR3s of CXCR3-positive naive cells than of CXCR3-negative naive cells.

The authors made the TRB cDNA libraries by 5' RACE using UMI labels. Following a re-call of the 5' RACE reads, TCRdb has one entry per CDR3 protein and lacks DNA. The sample table sets out about 98,000 distinct CDR3 sequences. Notes on this clonotype: Its antigen is unidentified.

Germline V gene sequence: CDR1 MNHEY, CDR2 SVGEGT. The CDR3 has 14 amino acids. This chain links TRBV6-2 or TRBV6-3 with TRBJ2-4. This TCR was recovered from a human donor in good health. Some clones in this sample may be carry-over from other donors' samples. Sequencing input: naive CXCR3+ CD8+ T cells from blood. Subset denoted: CD45RO-CCR7+CD27+CD95- naive CD8+ T cells expressing CXCR3 (TNR3+). The CDR3 loop is CASSPDLAKNIQYF.